The 18 T cell receptor beta chains presented below share a single source sample, sequenced in a study of T-cell reconstitution after alpha-beta-depleted transplantation in children. Unique molecular identifiers were incorporated into the prepared TCRbeta library. MiXCR, applied by TCRdb to the PCR reads, yields one record per CDR3 protein. The sample lists hundreds of thousands of distinct CDR3 sequences, 16% seen once, with 0.8% to 1.1% in the top ten. The sample in question was PBMCs from the stem cell graft donor, obtained from the stem cell graft. The origin of the receptors is a human donor who donated a stem cell graft to a child with acute myeloid leukemia.

Concerning this clonotype itself: This sequence may be a read error, since a much larger clone differs from it by one base. The CDR3 DNA reads as TGCAGTGCTAGATCCAGTTCCTACGAGCAGTACGTC. As protein: CSARSSSYEQYV. The chain couples TRBV20-1 to TRBJ2-7, with D hard to call. The CDR3 length is 12 residues. Trimming removed 2 bases from V and 1 base from J, with 6 bases in between. From germline, CDR1 is DFQATT and CDR2 SNEGSKA (reference sequence).

The CDR3 sequence is CASSLGSGENQPQHF. In DNA form, the CDR3 reads TGTGCCAGCAGCTTAGGGAGCGGCGAAAATCAGCCCCAGCATTTT. J is TRBJ1-5 and V is TRBV7-9; no clear D. Trimming removed 1 base at V and 4 bases at J, with 11 bases between. The CDR3 is 15 residues long. Germline CDR1 SEHNR, CDR2 FQNEAQ (reference sequence).

This chain joins TRBV5-1 and TRBJ1-1; a possible D gene is TRBD1 (5 bases). The CDR3 covers 15 residues. CDR1 is SGHRS, CDR2 YFSETQ, per germline. Trimming pared 7 bases from V and 1 base from J, leaving 17 bases between. The CDR3 reads CASYNGAEGNTEAFF. The CDR3 nucleotides are TGCGCCAGCTATAACGGGGCTGAAGGGAACACTGAAGCTTTCTTT.

This clonotype was detected many times. This chain connects TRBV29-1 to TRBJ1-2; TRBD1 aligns across 11 bases. Looked up from germline, CDR1 is SQVTM and CDR2 is ANQGSEA. The CDR3 consists of 14 residues. Unmatched junction bases numbered 8, after V lost 7 bases and J lost 4 bases. This CDR3 reads CSAPLGTGGYGYTF. Here the CDR3 DNA reads TGCAGCGCCCCCCTCGGGACAGGGGGCTATGGCTACACCTTC.

At least ten counts were recorded for this clonotype. This rearrangement joins TRBV15 to TRBJ2-1; D is perhaps TRBD2 (5 bases). CDR1 and CDR2 from the germline V gene are LNHNV and YYDKDF (reference sequence). The germline V and J ends were trimmed by 0 bases and 3 bases, with 9 bases remaining between them. The CDR3 runs 15 residues. The CDR3 region is CATSRDRGVYNEQFF. Written as DNA, the CDR3 is TGTGCCACCAGCAGAGATCGGGGAGTCTACAATGAGCAGTTCTTC.

The chain links TRBV6-1 to TRBJ2-5; 9 nucleotides match TRBD1. In germline, CDR1 is MNHNS, CDR2 SASEGT. After removal of 5 bases from V and 3 bases from J, the junction contained 13 bases not matched to a gene. The CDR3 is 17 amino acids. The CDR3 nucleotides are TGTGCCAGCAGTCCCCGTTTTGGGACAGGGAAGGAAGAGACCCAGTACTTC. Translation: CASSPRFGTGKEETQYF.

The chain uses TRBV30 and TRBJ1-1; a weak D match, TRBD1 (5 bases). CDR1 GTSNPN and CDR2 SVGIG come from the germline V gene (reference sequence). The CDR3 loop spans 14 amino acids. V was cut by 5 bases and J by 8 bases, with 21 bases left in between. CDR3 in DNA: TGTGCCTGGTCCACTGGACACTCTTTAAAAGAAGCTTTCTTT. It translates to CAWSTGHSLKEAFF.

The table lists this clonotype with many counts. The J gene is TRBJ1-1, the V gene TRBV12-3 or TRBV12-4; D is unresolved. Trimming removed 7 bases from V and 8 bases from J, with 11 bases in between. The length of the CDR3 is 11 residues. CDR3 sequence reads: CASTNAGEAFF. The CDR3 DNA follows: TGTGCCAGCACTAACGCCGGGGAAGCTTTCTTT.

This clonotype was counted between two and nine times. The CDR3 loop is CASSLGTGPNEQFF. In nucleotides, the CDR3 is TGTGCCAGCAGCTTGGGGACAGGGCCAAATGAGCAGTTCTTC. The chain is built from TRBV7-9 and TRBJ2-1; 9 nucleotides line up with TRBD1. CDR1 is SEHNR, CDR2 FQNEAQ, per germline (reference sequence). After removal of 3 bases from V and 7 bases from J, the junction contained 4 bases not matched to a gene. The length of the CDR3 is 14 residues.

This clonotype occurred a few times. V gene TRBV5-8 combines with J gene TRBJ2-2; 8 bases line up with TRBD2. V dropped 5 bases and J dropped 1; count of bases not matched to a gene: 7. The CDR3 is made up of 16 amino acids. Per the germline V gene, CDR1 is SGHTS and CDR2 is YDEGEE. CDR3 sequence: CASSTRGGLNTGELFF. The CDR3 bases are TGTGCCAGCAGTACCCGGGGGGGCCTGAACACCGGGGAGCTGTTTTTT.

In its sample, this clonotype was seen many times. The chain joins TRBV29-1 to TRBJ2-7; D unclear. Germline assignment: CDR1 SQVTM and CDR2 ANQGSEA. V lost 6 bases, J lost 0 bases, and 15 bases lay in between. The CDR3 runs 14 residues. This CDR3 reads CSVPSWANSYEQYF. In nucleotides, the CDR3 is TGCAGCGTCCCTTCTTGGGCGAACTCCTACGAGCAGTACTTC.

This clonotype was observed at least ten times. The rearrangement links TRBV7-2 to TRBJ1-6; D is unresolved. This CDR3 region has 14 residues. Per germline, CDR1 SGHTA and CDR2 FQGNSA. Trimming shortened V by 5 bases and J by 7 bases, and 12 bases separated the two germline ends. The CDR3 region has the DNA TGTGCCAGCAGCCGTAGGACGGCGAATTCACCCCTCCACTTT. Translating it yields CASSRRTANSPLHF. Looking up the rest from reference TRBV7-2 and TRBJ1-6 gives the full variable domain: GAGVSQSPSNKVTEKGKDVELRCDPISGHTALYWYRQSLGQGLEFLIYFQGNSAPDKSGLPSDRFSAERTGGSVSTLTIQRTQQEDSAVYLCASSRRTANSPLHFGNGTRLTVT.

This sequence joins TRBV27 and TRBJ2-1; 10 bases line up with TRBD2. The germline V gene encodes CDR1 MNHEY and CDR2 SMNVEV (reference sequence). The CDR3 runs 16 residues. V lost 4 bases and J lost 6; bases outside the gene matches: 9. The CDR3, as DNA: TGTGCCAGCAGTTGGGTTAGCGGGGGGTTTCGCAATGAGCAGTTCTTC. Encoded protein: CASSWVSGGFRNEQFF.

In this sample, this clonotype turned up many times. J is TRBJ1-1 and V is TRBV20-1; 9 positions agree with TRBD1. This CDR3 comprises 15 residues. Germline V lookup: CDR1 DFQATT, CDR2 SNEGSKA (reference sequence). Germline trimming cut 1 base from V and 5 bases from J; bases unmatched to any gene: 8. The CDR3 DNA sequence: TGCAGTGCTAGAGGGACAGGGGACGTCCGGACTGAAGCTTTCTTT. Its translation: CSARGTGDVRTEAFF.

The rearrangement joins TRBV12-3 or TRBV12-4 to TRBJ2-2, with no clear D. V gave up 5 bases and J gave up 1 base, with 8 bases separating them. The CDR3 is made up of 14 amino acids. In nucleotides, the CDR3 is TGTGCCAGCAGTGACGGACGGAACACCGGGGAGCTGTTTTTT. Its protein is CASSDGRNTGELFF.

There are many counts of this clonotype. The chain employs TRBV5-1 and TRBJ2-1, with 7 bases matching TRBD1. Unmatched junction bases numbered 4, after V lost 4 bases and J lost 0 bases. CDR1 is SGHRS and CDR2 is YFSETQ in the germline V gene. The CDR3 extends over 15 amino acids. The CDR3 is CASSTTGSSYNEQFF. The CDR3 DNA reads as TGCGCCAGCAGCACGACAGGGAGCTCCTACAATGAGCAGTTCTTC.

This clonotype was detected only a few times. The chain couples TRBV20-1 to TRBJ2-3; TRBD2 aligns across 8 bases. Germline-derived CDR1 and CDR2 are DFQATT and SNEGSKA (reference sequence). CDR3 size: 13 residues. This CDR3 reads CSPRGGAGKTQYF. The CDR3 DNA is TGCAGCCCCCGGGGGGGGGCAGGGAAAACGCAGTATTTT.

J is TRBJ2-7 and V is TRBV20-1, with D possibly being TRBD2 (5 bases). CDR1 and CDR2 (germline): DFQATT, SNEGSKA (reference sequence). The CDR3 spans 13 residues. Between the trimmed V and J ends, which lost 5 bases and 3 bases, there was a span of 14 bases. CDR3 coding DNA: TGCAGTGCTGGCCCCGGTGAGGGCTACGAGCAGTACGTC. This gives the protein CSAGPGEGYEQYV.